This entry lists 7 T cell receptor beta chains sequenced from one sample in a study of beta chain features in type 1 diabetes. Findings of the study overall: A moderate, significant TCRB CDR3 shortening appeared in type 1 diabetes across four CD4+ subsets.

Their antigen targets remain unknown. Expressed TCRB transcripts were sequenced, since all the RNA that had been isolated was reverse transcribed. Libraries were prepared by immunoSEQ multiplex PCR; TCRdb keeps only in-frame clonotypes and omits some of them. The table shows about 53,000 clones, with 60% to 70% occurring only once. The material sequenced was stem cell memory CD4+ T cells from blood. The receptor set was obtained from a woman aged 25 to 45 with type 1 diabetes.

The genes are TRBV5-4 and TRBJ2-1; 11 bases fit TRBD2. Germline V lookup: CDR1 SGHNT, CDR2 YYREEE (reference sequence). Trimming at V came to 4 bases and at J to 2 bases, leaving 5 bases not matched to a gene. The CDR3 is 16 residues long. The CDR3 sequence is CASSQKTSGAYNEQFF. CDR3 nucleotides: TGTGCCAGCAGCCAAAAGACTAGCGGGGCCTACAATGAGCAGTTCTTC.

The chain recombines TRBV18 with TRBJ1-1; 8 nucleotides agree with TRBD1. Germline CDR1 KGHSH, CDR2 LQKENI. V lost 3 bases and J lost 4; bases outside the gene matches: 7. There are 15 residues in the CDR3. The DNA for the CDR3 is TGTGCCAGCTCACCGCTTACAGGACAGGGCACTGAAGCTTTCTTT. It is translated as CASSPLTGQGTEAFF.

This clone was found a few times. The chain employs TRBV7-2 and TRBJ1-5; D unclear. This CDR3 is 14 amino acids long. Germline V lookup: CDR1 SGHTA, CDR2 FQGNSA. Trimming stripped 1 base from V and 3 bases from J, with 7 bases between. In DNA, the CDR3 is TGTGCCAGCAGCTTAGGTCGCTACAATCAGCCCCAGCATTTT. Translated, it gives CASSLGRYNQPQHF.

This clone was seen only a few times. This CDR3 is CASSRSSYSNQPQHF. The DNA for the CDR3 is TGTGCCAGTAGTCGGTCCTCATATAGCAATCAGCCCCAGCATTTT. The chain links TRBV19 to TRBJ1-5, with D uncertain. Per germline, CDR1 LNHDA and CDR2 SQIVND (reference sequence). The CDR3 is 15 amino acids. V was trimmed by 5 bases and J by 0 bases, leaving 11 bases between them.

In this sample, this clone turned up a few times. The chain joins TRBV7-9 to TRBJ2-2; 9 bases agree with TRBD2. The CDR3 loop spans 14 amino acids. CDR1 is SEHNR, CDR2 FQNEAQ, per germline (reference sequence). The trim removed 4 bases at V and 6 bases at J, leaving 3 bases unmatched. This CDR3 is CASSSSGRSGELFF. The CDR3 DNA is TGTGCCAGCAGCTCCAGCGGGAGGTCCGGGGAGCTGTTTTTT.

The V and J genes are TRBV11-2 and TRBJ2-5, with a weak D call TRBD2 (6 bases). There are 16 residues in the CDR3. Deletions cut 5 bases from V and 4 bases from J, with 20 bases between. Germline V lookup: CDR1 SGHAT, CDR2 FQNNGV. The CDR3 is CASSHVSGERTETQYF. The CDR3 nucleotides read TGTGCCAGCAGCCACGTATCGGGAGAAAGGACAGAGACCCAGTACTTC.

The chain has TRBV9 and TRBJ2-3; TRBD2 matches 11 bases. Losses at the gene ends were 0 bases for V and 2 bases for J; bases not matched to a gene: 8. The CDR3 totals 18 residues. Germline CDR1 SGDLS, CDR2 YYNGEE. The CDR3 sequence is CASSVGSLAGGITDTQYF. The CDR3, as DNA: TGTGCCAGCAGCGTAGGGTCGCTAGCGGGAGGCATCACAGATACGCAGTATTTT.